These 32 T cell receptor beta chains were sequenced from one sample in a study of T cell responses to AZD1222 COVID-19 vaccine. Profiling relied on immunoSEQ multiplex PCR, and the TCRdb table lists in-frame clones only, not all of them. The top ten hold 9.5% to 15% of the sample, which has roughly 120,000 clones, 88% seen once. Material: peripheral blood, obtained on day 0 of MenACWY control vaccination. The origin of the receptors is an adult in good health.

The chain combines TRBV6-5 with TRBJ1-4; no clear D gene. V lost 2 bases, J lost 8 bases, and 15 bases lay in between. Looked up from germline, CDR1 is MNHEY and CDR2 is SVGAGI. The length of the CDR3 is 15 residues. DNA of the CDR3: TGTGCCAGCAGTTACCTCGGAGTGGTGCGGGAAAAACTGTTTTTT. Its protein is CASSYLGVVREKLFF.

V gene TRBV9 combines with J gene TRBJ2-3; either TRBD1 or TRBD2 may supply D (5 bases each). The CDR3 has 15 residues. Germline values: CDR1 SGDLS, CDR2 YYNGEE. V dropped 4 bases and J dropped 4 bases, with 16 bases sitting between them. The CDR3 bases are TGTGCCAGCAGCTATAGGGGAGATAGGGCAGATACGCAGTATTTT. It specifies CASSYRGDRADTQYF.

A single count supports this clone. The rearrangement joins TRBV28 to TRBJ2-7; 7 nucleotides align to TRBD2. The length of the CDR3 is 14 residues. With V trimmed by 2 bases and J by 0 bases, 1 base remained unmatched. Per germline, CDR1 MDHEN and CDR2 SYDVKM. The DNA of the CDR3 is TGTGCCAGCAGTTTAGCGGGAGTCTCCTACGAGCAGTACTTC. As protein: CASSLAGVSYEQYF.

The V call is TRBV5-4, the J call TRBJ2-2; no reliable D call. The V and J ends lost 0 bases and 1 base respectively, with 7 bases between them. Per the germline V gene, CDR1 is SGHNT and CDR2 is YYREEE (reference sequence). There are 15 residues in the CDR3. The CDR3 region is CASSLDFKNTGELFF. CDR3 sequence (DNA): TGTGCCAGCAGCTTGGATTTTAAGAACACCGGGGAGCTGTTTTTT.

CDR3 protein: CASSSGPMNTEAFF. The CDR3 DNA follows: TGTGCCAGCAGTTCGGGACCGATGAACACTGAAGCTTTCTTT. The chain combines TRBV27 with TRBJ1-1; weak D call: TRBD1 (5 bases). V was clipped by 4 bases and J by 0 bases, with 9 bases between them. This CDR3 contains 14 residues. Germline lookup yields CDR1 MNHEY and CDR2 SMNVEV (reference sequence).

This chain joins TRBV28 and TRBJ2-1; D is perhaps TRBD1 (6 bases). This CDR3 spans 16 amino acids. Trimming shortened V by 1 base and J by 1 base, and 11 bases separated the two germline ends. The V gene's germline CDR1 is MDHEN and CDR2 SYDVKM. The CDR3 here is CASSLLGAGSYNEQFF. For the CDR3, the DNA is TGTGCCAGCAGTTTATTGGGGGCAGGATCCTACAATGAGCAGTTCTTC.

The CDR3 reads CASSPDRRYGYTF. CDR3 nucleotide sequence: TGTGCCAGCAGCCCGGACAGGCGCTATGGCTACACCTTC. The J gene is TRBJ1-2, the V gene TRBV27; 7 bases agree with TRBD1. Germline trimming cut 6 bases from V and 4 bases from J; bases unmatched to any gene: 5. CDR3 length: 13 residues. Per germline, CDR1 MNHEY and CDR2 SMNVEV (reference sequence).

This clone appeared a single time. The chain uses TRBV27 and TRBJ2-3, with D perhaps matching TRBD2 (5 bases). Trimming cost V 4 bases and J 5 bases, with 13 bases left between them. The germline CDR1 and CDR2 sequences are MNHEY and SMNVEV (reference sequence). CDR3 size: 14 residues. CDR3: CASSSPGSGDTQYF. CDR3 nucleotides: TGTGCCAGCAGTTCCCCGGGATCCGGAGATACGCAGTATTTT.

Only one count was recorded for this clone. The chain carries TRBV7-2 and TRBJ1-2; TRBD1 might be the D (6 bases). CDR3 size: 15 residues. Trimming stripped 4 bases from V and 4 bases from J, with 16 bases between. CDR1 SGHTA and CDR2 FQGNSA come from the germline V gene. This CDR3 reads CASSYGPGAGYGYTF. CDR3 nucleotides: TGTGCCAGCAGCTACGGTCCGGGGGCGGGCTATGGCTACACCTTC.

The J gene is TRBJ1-1, the V gene TRBV10-2, with D perhaps TRBD1 (6 bases). The CDR3 extends over 13 amino acids. Germline assignment: CDR1 WSHSY and CDR2 SAAADI. V was clipped by 7 bases and J by 5 bases, with 14 bases between them. The CDR3 loop reads CASTSHQGTEAFF. DNA for the CDR3: TGCGCCAGCACCAGCCACCAGGGGACTGAAGCTTTCTTT.

This chain joins TRBV6-6 and TRBJ1-6; TRBD1 is a possible D gene (5 bases). Per germline, CDR1 MNHNY and CDR2 SVGAGI (reference sequence). V was pared by 2 bases and J by 8 bases, with 10 bases between. This CDR3 is 14 amino acids long. In nucleotides, the CDR3 is TGTGCCAGCAGTTACAGCGGGGCCGATTCACCCCTCCACTTT. Protein: CASSYSGADSPLHF.

The rearrangement links TRBV19 to TRBJ1-3; D gene ambiguous. This CDR3 has 14 amino acids. The V end lost 7 bases, the J end lost 0 bases, and 10 bases lay between the germline ends. The V gene's germline CDR1 is LNHDA and CDR2 SQIVND (reference sequence). The CDR3 region is CASMEQISGNTIYF. The CDR3 nucleotides are TGTGCCAGTATGGAACAGATCTCTGGAAACACCATATATTTT. The variable domain in full, completed from reference TRBV19 and TRBJ1-3, reads DGGITQSPKYLFRKEGQNVTLSCEQNLNHDAMYWYRQDPGQGLRLIYYSQIVNDFQKGDIAEGYSVSREKKESFPLTVTSAQKNPTAFYLCASMEQISGNTIYFGEGSWLTVV.

This clone appeared once. The genes are TRBV4-3 and TRBJ1-4; D ambiguous. From germline, CDR1 is LGHNA and CDR2 YSLEER. This CDR3 comprises 15 residues. V was cut by 0 bases and J by 0 bases, with 5 bases left in between. This CDR3 is CASSQDLATNEKLFF. The CDR3 region has the DNA TGCGCCAGCAGCCAAGATTTAGCAACTAATGAAAAACTGTTTTTT.

The chain links TRBV5-4 to TRBJ1-1; TRBD1 might be the D (5 bases). The CDR3 is made up of 12 amino acids. CDR1 and CDR2 from the germline V gene are SGHNT and YYREEE (reference sequence). The ends were cut back, 3 bases at V and 11 bases at J, with 14 bases in the middle. The CDR3 DNA follows: TGTGCCAGCAGCTACCCCGGGGCCCCGGCTTTCTTT. Translated: CASSYPGAPAFF. The variable domain in full, completed from reference TRBV5-4 and TRBJ1-1, reads ETGVTQSPTHLIKTRGQQVTLRCSSQSGHNTVSWYQQALGQGPQFIFQYYREEENGRGNFPPRFSGLQFPNYSSELNVNALELDDSALYLCASSYPGAPAFFGQGTRLTVV.

This sequence joins TRBV28 and TRBJ2-1; 9 nucleotides line up with TRBD1. Germline CDR1 reads MDHEN; CDR2 reads SYDVKM. The length of the CDR3 is 15 residues. V shed 3 bases and J 6 bases; nucleotides not matched to a gene: 6. CDR3 DNA: TGTGCCAGCAGTTTCGGGACAGGGTTACCCAATGAGCAGTTCTTC. Its protein product is CASSFGTGLPNEQFF.

This chain links TRBV11-3 with TRBJ1-6; D is possibly TRBD1 (6 bases). V gave up 1 base and J gave up 6 bases, with 10 bases separating them. CDR3 length: 15 residues. Per the germline V gene, CDR1 is SGHNT and CDR2 is YENEEA. CDR3 loop: CASSLGRGGNSPLHF. The CDR3 DNA sequence: TGTGCCAGCAGCTTAGGCAGGGGTGGTAATTCACCCCTCCACTTT.

V usage is TRBV18 and J usage is TRBJ1-5; 7 bases agree with TRBD1. With 6 bases clipped from V and 5 bases from J, the junction kept 7 bases outside the gene matches. This CDR3 is built from 14 residues. In germline, CDR1 is KGHSH, CDR2 LQKENI. The CDR3 DNA follows: TGTGCCAGCTCTGCACAGGGGTCTGATCAGCCCCAGCATTTT. It is translated as CASSAQGSDQPQHF.

The V gene is TRBV29-1, the J gene TRBJ2-7, with D tentatively TRBD1 (5 bases). Germline V gene sequence: CDR1 SQVTM, CDR2 ANQGSEA. The CDR3 loop spans 13 amino acids. V lost 3 bases, J lost 2 bases, and 11 bases lay in between. CDR3 protein: CSVDRQGTYEQYF. The CDR3 DNA reads TGCAGCGTTGACCGCCAGGGAACCTACGAGCAGTACTTC.

The rearrangement links TRBV28 to TRBJ2-7; D might be TRBD2 (5 bases). This CDR3 region has 15 residues. The germline V gene has CDR1 MDHEN and CDR2 SYDVKM. V was clipped by 7 bases and J by 0 bases, with 16 bases between them. CDR3 protein: CASTPTGRASYEQYF. DNA for the CDR3: TGTGCCAGCACTCCCACGGGGAGAGCCTCCTACGAGCAGTACTTC.

V is TRBV5-1 and J is TRBJ1-2; tentatively, D is TRBD1 (6 bases). The germline gives CDR1 SGHRS, CDR2 YFSETQ. Trimming shortened V by 4 bases and J by 7 bases, and 14 bases separated the two germline ends. The CDR3 runs 13 residues. The CDR3 coding sequence is TGCGCCAGCAGCGATACAGGGTTCGGTGGCTACACCTTC. It is translated as CASSDTGFGGYTF.

V usage is TRBV28 and J usage is TRBJ2-1; TRBD2 aligns across 10 bases. The CDR3 loop spans 15 amino acids. Trimming at V came to 9 bases and at J to 1 base, leaving 6 bases not matched to a gene. Germline V gene sequence: CDR1 MDHEN, CDR2 SYDVKM. Here the CDR3 DNA reads TGTGCCAGTGGAGCTAGCGGGGGTTCCTACAATGAGCAGTTCTTC. Its protein product is CASGASGGSYNEQFF.

This clone was detected once. This chain links TRBV5-4 with TRBJ2-2; TRBD1 or TRBD2 may be the D gene (5 bases each). CDR3 length: 15 residues. The germline V gene encodes CDR1 SGHNT and CDR2 YYREEE (reference sequence). V was pared by 4 bases and J by 8 bases, with 18 bases between. CDR3 in DNA: TGTGCCAGCAGCGTCTTAGGGACCAGAATAGGGGAGCTGTTTTTT. Encoded protein: CASSVLGTRIGELFF.

The chain uses TRBV28 and TRBJ2-7, with D unclear. The CDR3 has 15 amino acids. From germline, CDR1 is MDHEN and CDR2 SYDVKM. The V and J ends lost 6 bases and 4 bases respectively, with 19 bases between them. CDR3 region: CASRQPDDPKYEQYF. For the CDR3, the DNA is TGTGCCAGCAGGCAACCGGACGACCCGAAGTACGAGCAGTACTTC. The complete variable domain, with remaining parts taken from reference TRBV28 and TRBJ2-7, reads DVKVTQSSRYLVKRTGEKVFLECVQDMDHENMFWYRQDPGLGLRLIYFSYDVKMKEKGDIPEGYSVSREKKERFSLILESASTNQTSMYLCASRQPDDPKYEQYFGPGTRLTVT.

The chain is built from TRBV3-1 (or the pseudogene TRBV3-2) and TRBJ2-2; 8 bases align to TRBD1. The CDR3 spans 17 residues. V trimming: 3 bases; J trimming: 3 bases; junction bases outside the gene matches: 9. Germline V gene sequence: CDR1 LGHDT, CDR2 YNNKEL (reference sequence). The CDR3 here is CASSHTPGQAYTGELFF. CDR3 bases: TGTGCCAGCAGCCACACCCCGGGACAGGCTTACACCGGGGAGCTGTTTTTT.

The rearrangement joins TRBV19 to TRBJ1-1, with D hard to call. Germline values: CDR1 LNHDA, CDR2 SQIVND (reference sequence). The CDR3 has 12 amino acids. Trimming left V 3 bases short and J 7 bases short, with 9 bases between. CDR3 in DNA: TGTGCCAGTAGTATCTCAGCCGGTGAAGCTTTCTTT. Translated, it gives CASSISAGEAFF.

This clone appeared a few times. The V call is TRBV7-2, the J call TRBJ1-2; D might be TRBD1 (5 bases). CDR3 length: 17 residues. CDR1 is SGHTA, CDR2 FQGNSA, per germline. Trimming left V 5 bases short and J 6 bases short, with 25 bases between. CDR3 sequence (DNA): TGTGCCAGCAGCCGTGCTGTGGCCCAGGGTGTTTTTAATGGCTACACCTTC. Protein: CASSRAVAQGVFNGYTF. The full variable domain, rest sourced from reference TRBV7-2 and TRBJ1-2, is GAGVSQSPSNKVTEKGKDVELRCDPISGHTALYWYRQSLGQGLEFLIYFQGNSAPDKSGLPSDRFSAERTGGSVSTLTIQRTQQEDSAVYLCASSRAVAQGVFNGYTFGSGTRLTVV.

This clone occurred a few times. This sequence joins TRBV9 and TRBJ2-7; 7 bases agree with TRBD1. Trimming cost V 4 bases and J 0 bases; bases outside gene matches: 4. CDR3 length equals 14 residues. Germline V CDR1 and CDR2: SGDLS, YYNGEE. The CDR3 nucleotides are TGTGCCAGCAGCAAGGGACAGAACTCCTACGAGCAGTACTTC. It specifies CASSKGQNSYEQYF.

The V gene is TRBV9, the J gene TRBJ1-2; D not resolved. V lost 0 bases to trimming and J lost 5 bases, with 5 bases between them. The CDR3 consists of 12 residues. Germline values: CDR1 SGDLS, CDR2 YYNGEE. CDR3: CASSVADYGYTF. In DNA form, the CDR3 reads TGTGCCAGCAGCGTAGCGGATTATGGCTACACCTTC.

This rearrangement joins TRBV6-2 or TRBV6-3 to TRBJ2-7; TRBD1 agrees at 11 bases. From germline, CDR1 is MNHEY and CDR2 SVGEGT. V dropped 4 bases and J dropped 3; count of bases not matched to a gene: 5. This CDR3 region has 15 residues. The DNA for the CDR3 is TGTGCCAGCAGTTGGGGACAGGGGGTCGGCTACGAGCAGTACTTC. It yields the protein CASSWGQGVGYEQYF.

The chain has TRBV4-2 and TRBJ2-1; perhaps D is TRBD1 or TRBD2 (7 bases each). Germline CDR1 LGHNA, CDR2 YNFKEQ. The CDR3 has 17 amino acids. The V gene lost 4 bases and the J gene lost 6 bases, with 22 bases spanning the gap. The CDR3 spells CASSPTLQGTMRNEQFF. The DNA of the CDR3 is TGTGCCAGCAGCCCTACATTACAGGGGACTATGCGCAATGAGCAGTTCTTC.

V and J are TRBV7-3 and TRBJ2-3; a weak D match, TRBD1 (5 bases). Trimming took 8 bases from V and 6 from J, leaving 18 bases between them. The CDR3 extends over 14 amino acids. CDR1 is SGHTA and CDR2 is FQGTGA in the germline V gene. In DNA, the CDR3 is TGTGCCAGCGCCCAGGGTCTTGTTACGGATACGCAGTATTTT. It translates to CASAQGLVTDTQYF.

This sequence joins TRBV10-3 and TRBJ2-2; D unresolved. Deletions cut 6 bases from V and 6 bases from J, with 8 bases between. The CDR3 totals 12 residues. Germline V gene sequence: CDR1 ENHRY, CDR2 SYGVKD. CDR3 sequence reads: CAISIGAGELFF. The CDR3 DNA sequence: TGTGCCATCAGCATTGGGGCCGGGGAGCTGTTTTTT.